A selection of T cell receptor beta chains follows, all from one sample in a study of blood T cell repertoires in COVID-19. The protocol was immunoSEQ multiplex PCR, while the TCRdb copy is restricted to in-frame clones and leaves out a portion. Here the sample spans 2,500 to 3,500 clones, 85% to 90% being singletons. The sequencing input was peripheral blood. All receptors come from a human donor with active COVID-19. The donor label of this sample is uncertain. CDR3s include the opening cysteine and the closing phenylalanine or tryptophan. The order of the fields is V gene, clone size, D gene, J gene, CDR3 DNA, CDR3 protein. D genes are given only for firm matches. Clone size is given for some rows only: seen once, a few or many times, or a class if the clone is expanded.

v_gene: TRBV4-3
abundance: NA
d_gene: NA
j_gene: TRBJ1-1
CDR3nt: TGCGCCAGCAGCCAAGAAGGGAGAGTGAATAGTGAAGCTTTCTTT
CDR3aa: CASSQEGRVNSEAFF

v_gene: TRBV4-1
abundance: NA
d_gene: TRBD2
j_gene: TRBJ2-1
CDR3nt: TGCGCCAGCAGCACTAGCGGGGGGGGGTACAATGAGCAGTTCTTC
CDR3aa: CASSTSGGGYNEQFF

v_gene: TRBV12-3/TRBV12-4
abundance: few
d_gene: NA
j_gene: TRBJ1-5
CDR3nt: TGTGCCAGCAGCGTCAATCAGCCCCAGCATTTT
CDR3aa: CASSVNQPQHF

v_gene: TRBV10-2
abundance: once
d_gene: TRBD2
j_gene: TRBJ2-2
CDR3nt: TGCGCCAGCAGGTGGGAGGGCACCGGGGAGCTGTTTTTT
CDR3aa: CASRWEGTGELFF

v_gene: TRBV9
abundance: NA
d_gene: NA
j_gene: TRBJ1-4
CDR3nt: TGTGCCAGCAGCGTGAACAGGGATGCAACTAATGAAAAACTGTTTTTT
CDR3aa: CASSVNRDATNEKLFF

v_gene: TRBV6-1
abundance: NA
d_gene: NA
j_gene: TRBJ2-6
CDR3nt: TGTGCCAGCAGTGAAGACAGCTCTGGGGCCAACGTCCTGACTTTC
CDR3aa: CASSEDSSGANVLTF

v_gene: TRBV4-2
abundance: few
d_gene: NA
j_gene: TRBJ1-5
CDR3nt: TGTGCCAGCAGCCAAGCGTACGACATTGACCAGCCCCAGCATTTT
CDR3aa: CASSQAYDIDQPQHF

v_gene: TRBV6-5
abundance: NA
d_gene: TRBD1
j_gene: TRBJ1-2
CDR3nt: TGTGCCAGCAGTTACGGCACAGGGGCGGGCTATGGCTACACCTTC
CDR3aa: CASSYGTGAGYGYTF

v_gene: TRBV5-1
abundance: NA
d_gene: NA
j_gene: TRBJ1-1
CDR3nt: TGCGCCAGCAGCTTGGACGGGATGAACACTGAAGCTTTCTTT
CDR3aa: CASSLDGMNTEAFF

v_gene: TRBV3-1/TRBV3-2
abundance: NA
d_gene: NA
j_gene: TRBJ2-1
CDR3nt: TGTGCCAGCAGCAATGAGGGTTTAGGGAGTGAGCAGTTCTTC
CDR3aa: CASSNEGLGSEQFF

v_gene: TRBV4-1
abundance: large
d_gene: NA
j_gene: TRBJ2-2
CDR3nt: TGCGCCAGCAGCCAAGCTACCGGGTTGAGCGCCGGGGAGCTGTTTTTT
CDR3aa: CASSQATGLSAGELFF

v_gene: TRBV27
abundance: NA
d_gene: TRBD1
j_gene: TRBJ2-7
CDR3nt: TGTGCCAGCCGGACAGGTGACCTCTACGAGCAGTACTTC
CDR3aa: CASRTGDLYEQYF

v_gene: TRBV7-6
abundance: NA
d_gene: TRBD1
j_gene: TRBJ1-2
CDR3nt: TGTGCCAGCAGCTTAGCGCAGGGGCAGGGGGCCAAGGGCTACACCTTC
CDR3aa: CASSLAQGQGAKGYTF

v_gene: TRBV5-1
abundance: NA
d_gene: NA
j_gene: TRBJ2-3
CDR3nt: TGCGCCAGCAGCTTGGCATCCGATACGCAGTATTTT
CDR3aa: CASSLASDTQYF

v_gene: TRBV5-1
abundance: few
d_gene: TRBD1
j_gene: TRBJ1-2
CDR3nt: TGCGCCAGCAGCTTCGGGACAGGGAGTGGTGGCTACACCTTC
CDR3aa: CASSFGTGSGGYTF

v_gene: TRBV5-4
abundance: NA
d_gene: NA
j_gene: TRBJ2-1
CDR3nt: TGTGCCAGCAGCTTGGGTACATACGGGAGCTCCTACAATGAGCAGTTCTTC
CDR3aa: CASSLGTYGSSYNEQFF

v_gene: TRBV19
abundance: NA
d_gene: TRBD1
j_gene: TRBJ1-5
CDR3nt: TGTGCCAGTAGTATTGGGACAGGGGGTGGTCAGCCCCAGCATTTT
CDR3aa: CASSIGTGGGQPQHF

v_gene: TRBV24-1
abundance: NA
d_gene: NA
j_gene: TRBJ2-2
CDR3nt: TGTGCCACCAGTGACGGTTTCCTACTCAACGGGGAGCTGTTTTTT
CDR3aa: CATSDGFLLNGELFF

v_gene: TRBV7-2
abundance: few
d_gene: TRBD2
j_gene: TRBJ2-1
CDR3nt: TGTGCCAGCAGCTTAGTGTTGGGCGGGGGGTTAGTGAATGAGCAGTTCTTC
CDR3aa: CASSLVLGGGLVNEQFF

v_gene: TRBV9
abundance: NA
d_gene: NA
j_gene: TRBJ2-5
CDR3nt: TGTGCCAGCAGCGTAGGGCCCCAAGAGACCCAGTACTTC
CDR3aa: CASSVGPQETQYF

v_gene: TRBV5-6
abundance: NA
d_gene: TRBD1
j_gene: TRBJ2-3
CDR3nt: TGTGCCAGCAGCCGTACAGGGGCTGAGATATACACAGATACGCAGTATTTT
CDR3aa: CASSRTGAEIYTDTQYF

v_gene: TRBV20-1
abundance: NA
d_gene: NA
j_gene: TRBJ1-1
CDR3nt: TGCAGTGCTGGTGTCGGTAGCACTGAAGCTTTCTTT
CDR3aa: CSAGVGSTEAFF

v_gene: TRBV5-1
abundance: NA
d_gene: TRBD2
j_gene: TRBJ2-2
CDR3nt: TGCGCCAGCAGCTTGAACAAATTTGCGGGGGGGAACACCGGGGAGCTGTTTTTT
CDR3aa: CASSLNKFAGGNTGELFF

v_gene: TRBV2
abundance: NA
d_gene: NA
j_gene: TRBJ2-7
CDR3nt: TGTGCCAGCAGTGTGTACAGTTTAACCTACGAGCAGTACTTC
CDR3aa: CASSVYSLTYEQYF

v_gene: TRBV5-5
abundance: NA
d_gene: NA
j_gene: TRBJ1-6
CDR3nt: TGTGCCAGCAGCTTCTCAGATTCACCCCTCCACTTT
CDR3aa: CASSFSDSPLHF

v_gene: TRBV3-1/TRBV3-2
abundance: NA
d_gene: TRBD1
j_gene: TRBJ2-7
CDR3nt: TGTGCCAGCAGCCAAGATCTTGAGGACAGGCGCGAGCAGTACTTC
CDR3aa: CASSQDLEDRREQYF

v_gene: TRBV11-1
abundance: once
d_gene: NA
j_gene: TRBJ1-1
CDR3nt: TGTGCCAGCAGCTTATACAGAGAGACTGAAGCTTTCTTT
CDR3aa: CASSLYRETEAFF

v_gene: TRBV4-3
abundance: large
d_gene: NA
j_gene: TRBJ2-4
CDR3nt: TGCGCCAGCAGCCAAGATACTGAGAGGGACATTCAGTACTTC
CDR3aa: CASSQDTERDIQYF

v_gene: TRBV6-2/TRBV6-3
abundance: NA
d_gene: NA
j_gene: TRBJ2-5
CDR3nt: TGTGCCAGCAGCCCCGGGGAACGGGAGACCCAGTACTTC
CDR3aa: CASSPGERETQYF

v_gene: TRBV19
abundance: NA
d_gene: NA
j_gene: TRBJ2-1
CDR3nt: TGTGCCAGTAGTATAATCGACAGCTCCTACAATGAGCAGTTCTTC
CDR3aa: CASSIIDSSYNEQFF

v_gene: TRBV5-1
abundance: NA
d_gene: NA
j_gene: TRBJ2-3
CDR3nt: TGCGCCAGCAGGTACACAGATACGCAGTATTTT
CDR3aa: CASRYTDTQYF

v_gene: TRBV5-1
abundance: NA
d_gene: NA
j_gene: TRBJ2-2
CDR3nt: TGCGCCAGCAGAGGGGGGACGGCAGGAGCGGGGACCGGGGAGCTGTTTTTT
CDR3aa: CASRGGTAGAGTGELFF

v_gene: TRBV2
abundance: NA
d_gene: NA
j_gene: TRBJ2-2
CDR3nt: TGTGCCAGCACCAAAAACACCGGGGAGCTGTTTTTT
CDR3aa: CASTKNTGELFF

v_gene: TRBV18
abundance: NA
d_gene: NA
j_gene: TRBJ1-1
CDR3nt: TGTGCCAGCTCACTACGACAGAACACTGAAGCTTTCTTT
CDR3aa: CASSLRQNTEAFF

v_gene: TRBV5-1
abundance: NA
d_gene: TRBD2
j_gene: TRBJ2-3
CDR3nt: TGCGCCAGCAGCTTACTAGCGGGAACAGATACGCAGTATTTT
CDR3aa: CASSLLAGTDTQYF

v_gene: TRBV2
abundance: NA
d_gene: NA
j_gene: TRBJ1-2
CDR3nt: TGTGCCAGCGCGGTCAAGGATGTATATGGCTACACCTTC
CDR3aa: CASAVKDVYGYTF

v_gene: TRBV5-1
abundance: NA
d_gene: TRBD2
j_gene: TRBJ2-3
CDR3nt: TGCGCCAGCAGCTTGAACCTAGCGGGGGCCTTGGATACGCAGTATTTT
CDR3aa: CASSLNLAGALDTQYF

v_gene: TRBV27
abundance: NA
d_gene: TRBD1
j_gene: TRBJ2-7
CDR3nt: TGTGCCAGCAGTTTCGGGGACAGTATCTACGAGCAGTACTTC
CDR3aa: CASSFGDSIYEQYF

v_gene: TRBV28
abundance: NA
d_gene: TRBD1
j_gene: TRBJ2-7
CDR3nt: TGTGCCAGCAGACGCCGCCGGGACAGCTTCTCCTACGAGCAGTACTTC
CDR3aa: CASRRRRDSFSYEQYF

v_gene: TRBV3-1/TRBV3-2
abundance: NA
d_gene: TRBD2
j_gene: TRBJ2-1
CDR3nt: TGTGCCAGCAGCCAAGGCAGCGGGACTAGTACGCGTGAGCAGTTCTTC
CDR3aa: CASSQGSGTSTREQFF

v_gene: TRBV5-1
abundance: once
d_gene: TRBD2
j_gene: TRBJ2-1
CDR3nt: TGCGCCAGCAGCTTGGGGGGGACTAGCGGGAGGGTCGAGCAGTTCTTC
CDR3aa: CASSLGGTSGRVEQFF

v_gene: TRBV6-5
abundance: NA
d_gene: TRBD1
j_gene: TRBJ2-1
CDR3nt: TGTGCCAGCAGTTGGGACAGTTCCTACAATGAGCAGTTCTTC
CDR3aa: CASSWDSSYNEQFF

v_gene: TRBV5-6
abundance: NA
d_gene: NA
j_gene: TRBJ2-5
CDR3nt: TGTGCCAGCAGCTGGGAGTCAGGCTATAGCCAAGAGACCCAGTACTTC
CDR3aa: CASSWESGYSQETQYF

v_gene: TRBV5-1
abundance: once
d_gene: TRBD2
j_gene: TRBJ2-3
CDR3nt: TGCGCCAGCAGCACTACTAGCGGGGGCACAGATACGCAGTATTTT
CDR3aa: CASSTTSGGTDTQYF

v_gene: TRBV7-2
abundance: NA
d_gene: NA
j_gene: TRBJ2-4
CDR3nt: TGTGCCAGCAGCTTAGGACTCTCCGCCCTGTACTTC
CDR3aa: CASSLGLSALYF

v_gene: TRBV7-9
abundance: NA
d_gene: NA
j_gene: TRBJ2-1
CDR3nt: TGTGCCAGCAGCTTAGCTTTGACACGCTCCTACAATGAGCAGTTCTTC
CDR3aa: CASSLALTRSYNEQFF